These T cell receptor beta chains were read from a single sample in a study of T cell changes during pregnancy in multiple sclerosis. Only in-frame clones appear in the TCRdb table, and some are missing; sequencing was by immunoSEQ multiplex PCR. The repertoire holds over 50,000 clones, 70% to 90% seen once, with about 1.7% in the top ten. This material consisted of peripheral blood, taken in the first trimester of pregnancy. These receptors came from a female donor with multiple sclerosis, enrolled in a pregnancy study. Each CDR3 is given with its conserved first and last residue. D genes are given only for firm matches. Part of the rows lack a size; the others show once, few, many or a class for expanded clones.

clone size: NA
D gene: NA
J gene: TRBJ2-1
V gene: TRBV30
CDR3 protein: CAWSVQPDEQFF
CDR3 DNA: TGTGCCTGGAGTGTACAGCCCGATGAGCAGTTCTTC

clone size: NA
D gene: NA
J gene: TRBJ1-2
V gene: TRBV19
CDR3 protein: CATAEVRGGYTF
CDR3 DNA: TGTGCCACCGCCGAGGTAAGGGGCGGCTACACCTTC

clone size: NA
D gene: NA
J gene: TRBJ2-7
V gene: TRBV11-2
CDR3 protein: CASSLGLGAYEQYF
CDR3 DNA: TGTGCCAGCAGCTTAGGGCTCGGGGCCTACGAGCAGTACTTC

clone size: NA
D gene: TRBD2
J gene: TRBJ2-3
V gene: TRBV6-1
CDR3 protein: CASTRTSGSTDTQYF
CDR3 DNA: TGTGCCAGCACCCGGACTAGCGGGAGCACAGATACGCAGTATTTT

clone size: NA
D gene: NA
J gene: TRBJ2-1
V gene: TRBV5-1
CDR3 protein: CASSLDSAYNEQFF
CDR3 DNA: TGCGCCAGCAGCTTGGACAGTGCCTACAATGAGCAGTTCTTC

clone size: NA
D gene: NA
J gene: TRBJ2-3
V gene: TRBV18
CDR3 protein: CASSSLVQDTQYF
CDR3 DNA: TGTGCCAGCTCAAGTCTAGTCCAAGATACGCAGTATTTT

clone size: NA
D gene: TRBD2
J gene: TRBJ2-7
V gene: TRBV5-1
CDR3 protein: CASSPGGLAGPSSYEQYF
CDR3 DNA: TGCGCCAGCAGCCCCGGGGGACTAGCGGGACCTTCCTCCTACGAGCAGTACTTC

clone size: NA
D gene: TRBD1
J gene: TRBJ2-7
V gene: TRBV6-1
CDR3 protein: CASSPGQGAYEQYF
CDR3 DNA: TGTGCCAGCTCCCCGGGACAGGGAGCCTACGAGCAGTACTTC

clone size: medium-sized
D gene: TRBD1
J gene: TRBJ2-1
V gene: TRBV29-1
CDR3 protein: CSVDQGAGEQFF
CDR3 DNA: TGCAGCGTTGACCAGGGGGCGGGTGAGCAGTTCTTC

clone size: NA
D gene: TRBD1
J gene: TRBJ2-7
V gene: TRBV7-3
CDR3 protein: CASSSTGGYEQYF
CDR3 DNA: TGTGCCAGCAGCTCGACAGGGGGCTACGAGCAGTACTTC

clone size: NA
D gene: TRBD1
J gene: TRBJ2-1
V gene: TRBV4-1
CDR3 protein: CASSHVRQGAKNEQFF
CDR3 DNA: TGCGCCAGCAGCCACGTTAGACAGGGGGCTAAAAATGAGCAGTTCTTC

clone size: few
D gene: NA
J gene: TRBJ1-5
V gene: TRBV19
CDR3 protein: CASGQSSNQPQHF
CDR3 DNA: TGTGCCAGTGGACAGTCTAGCAATCAGCCCCAGCATTTT

clone size: NA
D gene: NA
J gene: TRBJ1-5
V gene: TRBV6-5
CDR3 protein: CASSYSYSNQPQHF
CDR3 DNA: TGTGCCAGCAGTTACTCATATAGCAATCAGCCCCAGCATTTT

clone size: NA
D gene: TRBD2
J gene: TRBJ2-4
V gene: TRBV5-1
CDR3 protein: CASSFGYIFREGLNIQYF
CDR3 DNA: TGCGCCAGCAGCTTCGGATATATATTCCGGGAGGGCCTAAACATTCAGTACTTC

clone size: once
D gene: TRBD2
J gene: TRBJ2-3
V gene: TRBV10-3
CDR3 protein: CAISDGTSPDTQYF
CDR3 DNA: TGTGCCATCAGCGACGGGACTAGCCCTGATACGCAGTATTTT

clone size: few
D gene: NA
J gene: TRBJ1-1
V gene: TRBV27
CDR3 protein: CASSLWRQAEAFF
CDR3 DNA: TGTGCCAGCAGTTTATGGCGCCAGGCAGAAGCTTTCTTT

clone size: NA
D gene: TRBD2
J gene: TRBJ2-2
V gene: TRBV4-1
CDR3 protein: CASSQEGGSHTGELFF
CDR3 DNA: TGCGCCAGCAGCCAAGAGGGGGGGAGTCACACCGGGGAGCTGTTTTTT

clone size: large
D gene: TRBD1
J gene: TRBJ1-2
V gene: TRBV28
CDR3 protein: CASSLLRDRAHAGYGYTF
CDR3 DNA: TGTGCCAGCAGTCTTCTCCGAGACAGGGCCCACGCCGGCTATGGCTACACCTTC

clone size: NA
D gene: NA
J gene: TRBJ1-2
V gene: TRBV11-1
CDR3 protein: CASSVTASNYGYTF
CDR3 DNA: TGTGCCAGCAGCGTAACAGCCTCTAACTATGGCTACACCTTC

clone size: NA
D gene: NA
J gene: TRBJ2-7
V gene: TRBV4-3
CDR3 protein: CASSPREGGEQYF
CDR3 DNA: TGCGCCAGCAGCCCCAGGGAGGGGGGCGAGCAGTACTTC

clone size: NA
D gene: NA
J gene: TRBJ1-1
V gene: TRBV7-9
CDR3 protein: CASIRGWTEAFF
CDR3 DNA: TGTGCCAGCATCCGGGGATGGACTGAAGCTTTCTTT

clone size: NA
D gene: NA
J gene: TRBJ1-1
V gene: TRBV4-3
CDR3 protein: CASSQESVNTEAFF
CDR3 DNA: TGCGCCAGCAGCCAAGAATCAGTGAACACTGAAGCTTTCTTT

clone size: NA
D gene: TRBD2
J gene: TRBJ2-7
V gene: TRBV10-3
CDR3 protein: CAISEGTSGGSYEQYF
CDR3 DNA: TGTGCCATCAGTGAGGGGACTAGCGGGGGATCCTACGAGCAGTACTTC

clone size: once
D gene: NA
J gene: TRBJ2-3
V gene: TRBV25-1
CDR3 protein: CASSDSVVDTQYF
CDR3 DNA: TGTGCCAGCAGTGATAGTGTGGTAGATACGCAGTATTTT

clone size: NA
D gene: TRBD2
J gene: TRBJ2-1
V gene: TRBV13
CDR3 protein: CASRLAGDYNEQFF
CDR3 DNA: TGTGCCAGCAGGCTAGCGGGAGATTACAATGAGCAGTTCTTC

clone size: NA
D gene: NA
J gene: TRBJ2-5
V gene: TRBV5-1
CDR3 protein: CASSLAYNQAQETQYF
CDR3 DNA: TGCGCCAGCAGCTTGGCATACAACCAGGCCCAAGAGACCCAGTACTTC

clone size: NA
D gene: TRBD1
J gene: TRBJ2-1
V gene: TRBV4-1
CDR3 protein: CASSHGQGVNEQFF
CDR3 DNA: TGCGCCAGCAGCCACGGACAGGGTGTCAATGAGCAGTTCTTC

clone size: NA
D gene: TRBD1
J gene: TRBJ1-5
V gene: TRBV7-9
CDR3 protein: CASQGGTGNQPQHF
CDR3 DNA: TGTGCCAGCCAGGGGGGGACAGGTAATCAGCCCCAGCATTTT

clone size: NA
D gene: NA
J gene: TRBJ2-5
V gene: TRBV6-5
CDR3 protein: CASSYDGWTQYF
CDR3 DNA: TGTGCCAGCAGTTACGACGGGTGGACCCAGTACTTC

clone size: NA
D gene: NA
J gene: TRBJ2-7
V gene: TRBV7-8
CDR3 protein: CASSLDGTLAYEQYF
CDR3 DNA: TGTGCCAGCAGCTTAGACGGGACATTAGCCTACGAGCAGTACTTC

clone size: NA
D gene: TRBD2
J gene: TRBJ2-3
V gene: TRBV6-6
CDR3 protein: CASSYPSGRADTQYF
CDR3 DNA: TGTGCCAGCAGTTACCCTAGCGGGAGAGCAGATACGCAGTATTTT

clone size: NA
D gene: TRBD1
J gene: TRBJ1-1
V gene: TRBV5-1
CDR3 protein: CASSPDRGPMNTEAFF
CDR3 DNA: TGCGCCAGCAGTCCGGACAGGGGGCCTATGAACACTGAAGCTTTCTTT

clone size: once
D gene: NA
J gene: TRBJ2-7
V gene: TRBV6-1
CDR3 protein: CASNAGQSYEQYF
CDR3 DNA: TGTGCCAGCAATGCGGGGCAGTCCTACGAGCAGTACTTC

clone size: NA
D gene: NA
J gene: TRBJ2-1
V gene: TRBV4-2
CDR3 protein: CASSQAPGSYNEQFF
CDR3 DNA: TGTGCCAGCAGCCAAGCTCCCGGGAGCTACAATGAGCAGTTCTTC

clone size: NA
D gene: TRBD1
J gene: TRBJ1-5
V gene: TRBV7-8
CDR3 protein: CASSPDRANQPQHF
CDR3 DNA: TGTGCCAGCAGCCCGGACAGGGCCAATCAGCCCCAGCATTTT

clone size: NA
D gene: TRBD2
J gene: TRBJ2-1
V gene: TRBV27
CDR3 protein: CASSLGAGGPNEQFF
CDR3 DNA: TGTGCCAGCAGTTTAGGGGCGGGAGGGCCGAATGAGCAGTTCTTC

clone size: NA
D gene: TRBD1
J gene: TRBJ1-2
V gene: TRBV13
CDR3 protein: CASSSWGQGESVNGYTF
CDR3 DNA: TGTGCCAGCAGCTCCTGGGGACAGGGAGAGTCTGTCAATGGCTACACCTTC

clone size: NA
D gene: TRBD1
J gene: TRBJ2-7
V gene: TRBV27
CDR3 protein: CASRGQGFYEQYF
CDR3 DNA: TGTGCCAGCAGGGGACAGGGCTTCTACGAGCAGTACTTC

clone size: NA
D gene: NA
J gene: TRBJ2-7
V gene: TRBV7-3
CDR3 protein: CASSPGGSSYEQYF
CDR3 DNA: TGTGCCAGCAGCCCGGGGGGCAGCTCCTACGAGCAGTACTTC

clone size: NA
D gene: NA
J gene: TRBJ1-1
V gene: TRBV7-9
CDR3 protein: CASSLAPPGLGTEAFF
CDR3 DNA: TGTGCCAGCAGCTTAGCGCCCCCAGGGCTTGGCACTGAAGCTTTCTTT

clone size: NA
D gene: TRBD2
J gene: TRBJ2-2
V gene: TRBV18
CDR3 protein: CASSPRFGGGSGELFF
CDR3 DNA: TGTGCCAGCTCCCCCCGTTTCGGGGGAGGGTCCGGGGAGCTGTTTTTT

clone size: NA
D gene: NA
J gene: TRBJ2-7
V gene: TRBV5-1
CDR3 protein: CASSLVADRNYEQYF
CDR3 DNA: TGCGCCAGCAGCCTGGTCGCTGACAGAAACTACGAGCAGTACTTC

clone size: once
D gene: NA
J gene: TRBJ1-4
V gene: TRBV10-2
CDR3 protein: CASRRVSREKLFF
CDR3 DNA: TGCGCCAGCAGGCGGGTATCTCGCGAAAAACTGTTTTTT

clone size: NA
D gene: NA
J gene: TRBJ1-6
V gene: TRBV7-9
CDR3 protein: CASSLEGRGYSYNSPLHF
CDR3 DNA: TGTGCCAGCAGCTTAGAAGGCAGGGGATACTCCTATAATTCACCCCTCCACTTT

clone size: NA
D gene: NA
J gene: TRBJ2-7
V gene: TRBV2
CDR3 protein: CASTLNYEQYF
CDR3 DNA: TGTGCCAGCACCCTAAACTACGAGCAGTACTTC

clone size: NA
D gene: NA
J gene: TRBJ2-7
V gene: TRBV29-1
CDR3 protein: CSVGKLYEQYF
CDR3 DNA: TGCAGCGTTGGAAAACTCTACGAGCAGTACTTC

clone size: NA
D gene: TRBD2
J gene: TRBJ2-1
V gene: TRBV29-1
CDR3 protein: CSVETPWTSTYNEQFF
CDR3 DNA: TGCAGCGTTGAAACCCCCTGGACTAGTACTTACAATGAGCAGTTCTTC